A single T cell receptor (beta chain) is shown here with its context. Its cognate antigen is unknown. The PCR employed 60 Vbeta primers together with 13 Jbeta primers. The data were produced by immunoSEQ multiplex PCR, yet TCRdb's version contains in-frame clones alone and is incomplete. The sample consists of about 60,000 clones, around three quarters of them appearing once. This CDR3 has 15 amino acids. CDR1 is PRHDT, CDR2 FYEKMQ, per germline (reference sequence). Trimming stripped 5 bases from V and 4 bases from J, with 15 bases between. This entry belongs to a study of cytomegalovirus exposure and HLA in healthy donors. Study in general: Of fewer than 450 genotyped donors, about 81% clustered with self-reported Caucasian donors.

Findings and caveats of the study: A classifier reportedly called cytomegalovirus status with high sensitivity and specificity. In a later analysis, approximately 15,000 TCR beta sequences were associated with HLA alleles at 0.05 false discovery rate.

The sample consisted of PBMCs. This receptor was identified in a woman aged 40 to 55 in good health and CMV-seropositive. J is TRBJ2-1 and V is TRBV13; D possibly corresponds to TRBD2 (7 bases). For the CDR3, the DNA is TGTGCCAGCAGCGTCGGGCGGGGGCCTTACAATGAGCAGTTCTTC. Translation: CASSVGRGPYNEQFF.